The 25 T cell receptor beta chains below come from one sample, sequenced in a study of shared clonotypes between healthy human individuals. Sequencing used immunoSEQ multiplex PCR; TCRdb keeps in-frame clones, though not all of them. Here the sample spans roughly 1.4 million clones, less than 99% being singletons. Material for sequencing was naive CD4+ T cells sorted from blood. Subset here: CD45RA+ positively selected. These receptors were taken from a man in his thirties or forties in good health.

This chain joins TRBV10-3 and TRBJ2-7; D is possibly TRBD2 (5 bases). Trimming pared 5 bases from V and 4 bases from J, leaving 12 bases between. Per the germline V gene, CDR1 is ENHRY and CDR2 is SYGVKD. This CDR3 spans 13 amino acids. CDR3 nucleotide sequence: TGTGCCATCAGTTGGGCGGGCAAGTACGAGCAGTACTTC. The encoded protein is CAISWAGKYEQYF.

V gene TRBV7-9 combines with J gene TRBJ1-5, with D uncertain. This CDR3 has 15 residues. Germline-derived CDR1 and CDR2 are SEHNR and FQNEAQ (reference sequence). The V gene lost 5 bases and the J gene lost 2 bases, with 13 bases spanning the gap. The CDR3 region is CASSGSGIGNQPQHF. CDR3 nucleotides: TGTGCCAGCAGCGGAAGTGGAATAGGCAATCAGCCCCAGCATTTT.

For this clone: Other DNA sequences in the sample encode the same CDR3. The chain joins TRBV20-1 to TRBJ2-5; tentative D call: TRBD1 (5 bases). Trimming shortened V by 3 bases and J by 5 bases, and 7 bases separated the two germline ends. The CDR3 sequence is 11 residues long. Germline V gene data show CDR1 as DFQATT and CDR2 as SNEGSKA (reference sequence). In DNA, the CDR3 is TGCAGTGCTAGTTCAGGGGAGACCCAGTACTTC. Amino acid sequence: CSASSGETQYF.

Comments on this clone: Other DNA sequences within the sample encode an identical CDR3. J is TRBJ1-5 and V is TRBV5-1; TRBD1 is a possible D gene (5 bases). This CDR3 region has 14 residues. From germline, CDR1 is SGHRS and CDR2 YFSETQ. Trimming removed 2 bases at V and 2 bases at J, with 8 bases between. The CDR3 sequence: CASSLVGGNQPQHF. CDR3 coding DNA: TGCGCCAGCAGCTTAGTAGGGGGCAATCAGCCCCAGCATTTT.

This chain joins TRBV5-1 and TRBJ2-3; D gene ambiguous. The germline V gene has CDR1 SGHRS and CDR2 YFSETQ. The CDR3 has 15 amino acids. V lost 1 base to trimming and J lost 3 bases, with 12 bases between them. CDR3 in amino acids: CASSLQAPKTDTQYF. As DNA, the CDR3 is TGCGCCAGCAGCTTGCAGGCACCAAAAACAGATACGCAGTATTTT.

The chain employs TRBV9 and TRBJ1-1, with unresolved D. This CDR3 contains 12 residues. Deletions cut 6 bases from V and 3 bases from J, with 9 bases between. Per the germline V gene, CDR1 is SGDLS and CDR2 is YYNGEE. CDR3 residues: CASKKLDTEAFF. In DNA form, the CDR3 reads TGTGCCAGCAAAAAGCTTGACACTGAAGCTTTCTTT.

The rearrangement uses TRBV4-2 and TRBJ2-7, with 7 bases matching TRBD2. CDR3 size: 15 residues. Germline V gene lookup returns CDR1 LGHNA and CDR2 YNFKEQ. V lost 0 bases and J lost 4; bases outside the gene matches: 6. The DNA for the CDR3 is TGTGCCAGCAGCCAAGAACATCAAGCGGGGTACGAGCAGTACTTC. Residues: CASSQEHQAGYEQYF.

This clone was recorded only once. The gene calls are TRBV7-9 and TRBJ1-1, with unresolved D. Per germline, CDR1 SEHNR and CDR2 FQNEAQ (reference sequence). CDR3 length equals 15 residues. Trimming cost V 1 base and J 1 base, with 10 bases left between them. DNA of the CDR3: TGTGCCAGCAGCTTAGAAGGGCAGGCGAACACTGAAGCTTTCTTT. It specifies CASSLEGQANTEAFF. Combining the CDR3 with reference TRBV7-9 and TRBJ1-1 gives the whole variable domain DTGVSQNPRHKITKRGQNVTFRCDPISEHNRLYWYRQTLGQGPEFLTYFQNEAQLEKSRLLSDRFSAERPKGSFSTLEIQRTEQGDSAMYLCASSLEGQANTEAFFGQGTRLTVV.

This chain joins TRBV4-1 and TRBJ2-3; TRBD1 matches at 8 bases. J gave up 1 base and V 1 base, and 10 bases lay outside the gene matches. Germline V lookup: CDR1 MGHRA, CDR2 YSYEKL. CDR3 size: 18 residues. The CDR3 DNA sequence: TGCGCCAGCAGCCAAGGGGGCGACAGGGGCAAACGCACAGATACGCAGTATTTT. This gives the protein CASSQGGDRGKRTDTQYF.

This chain links TRBV11-2 with TRBJ2-1; a weak D match, TRBD1 (5 bases). Germline CDR1 is SGHAT and CDR2 is FQNNGV. The CDR3 extends over 16 amino acids. Trimming left V 5 bases short and J 8 bases short, with 22 bases between. The CDR3 loop reads CASSMTGSGPSDEQFF. DNA for the CDR3: TGTGCCAGCAGCATGACCGGGTCAGGGCCGTCCGATGAGCAGTTCTTC.

The chain joins TRBV2 to TRBJ1-5, with TRBD1 identical over 8 bases. There are 15 residues in the CDR3. The germline V gene has CDR1 SNHLY and CDR2 FYNNEI. V dropped 6 bases and J dropped 5; count of bases not matched to a gene: 9. Here the CDR3 reads CASRAQGGLDQPQHF. CDR3 coding DNA: TGTGCCAGCAGAGCACAGGGGGGGTTAGATCAGCCCCAGCATTTT.

The rearrangement joins TRBV19 to TRBJ2-6; unclear D gene. This CDR3 comprises 13 residues. Germline V lookup: CDR1 LNHDA, CDR2 SQIVND (reference sequence). The V gene lost 0 bases and the J gene lost 3 bases, with 0 bases spanning the gap. As DNA, the CDR3 is TGTGCCAGTAGTATAGATGGGGCCAACGTCCTGACTTTC. Translation gives CASSIDGANVLTF.

The chain is built from TRBV10-3 and TRBJ1-5; D unclear. Germline lookup yields CDR1 ENHRY and CDR2 SYGVKD. There are 13 residues in the CDR3. V gave up 7 bases and J gave up 5 bases, with 12 bases separating them. CDR3 nucleotide sequence: TGTGCCATCACCGGCACCTACGATCAGCCCCAGCATTTT. It yields the protein CAITGTYDQPQHF.

The chain recombines TRBV5-1 with TRBJ2-3; tentatively, D is TRBD1 (6 bases). V was cut by 5 bases and J by 2 bases, with 12 bases left in between. Per germline, CDR1 SGHRS and CDR2 YFSETQ. The CDR3 loop spans 14 amino acids. CDR3 nucleotide sequence: TGCGCCAGCAGTCCGACAGGAGCCACAGATACGCAGTATTTT. Translating gives CASSPTGATDTQYF.

The J gene is TRBJ2-1, the V gene TRBV4-1, with 8 positions matching TRBD2. This CDR3 has 18 residues. V shed 1 base, J shed 9 bases, and the junction held 17 bases outside the gene matches. Germline values: CDR1 MGHRA, CDR2 YSYEKL. This CDR3 reads CASSQVRAGGIGRIEQFF. DNA of the CDR3: TGCGCCAGCAGCCAAGTACGGGCGGGAGGTATCGGCCGGATTGAGCAGTTCTTC.

A remark on this clone: The sample holds other DNA sequences that translate to the same CDR3. This chain links TRBV21-1 with TRBJ2-7. TRBV21-1 is a pseudogene locus. The CDR3 runs to 10 residues. The CDR3 sequence is CASSSYEQYF. In DNA, the CDR3 is TGTGCCAGCAGCTCCTACGAGCAGTACTTC.

The V gene is TRBV29-1, the J gene TRBJ2-5; 8 nucleotides agree with TRBD2. CDR3 length: 13 residues. Germline V CDR1 and CDR2: SQVTM, ANQGSEA. The J segment lost 5 bases and the V segment lost 4 bases, leaving 6 bases of the junction unmatched. In nucleotides, the CDR3 is TGCAGCGTTGCAGAGCGGGAGAGGGAGACCCAGTACTTC. Its protein is CSVAERERETQYF.

V and J are TRBV11-2 and TRBJ1-4; unclear D gene. This CDR3 region has 13 residues. V lost 7 bases and J lost 8, with 14 bases in between. Germline V CDR1 and CDR2: SGHAT, FQNNGV. CDR3 DNA: TGTGCCAGCACTTATGGGGTCCAAGAAAAACTGTTTTTT. This translates into CASTYGVQEKLFF. Looking up the rest from reference TRBV11-2 and TRBJ1-4 gives the full variable domain: EAGVAQSPRYKIIEKRQSVAFWCNPISGHATLYWYQQILGQGPKLLIQFQNNGVVDDSQLPKDRFSAERLKGVDSTLKIQPAKLEDSAVYLCASTYGVQEKLFFGSGTQLSVL.

This sequence joins TRBV7-8 and TRBJ1-5; 8 nucleotides match TRBD1. CDR3 length equals 17 residues. Germline trimming cut 1 base from V and 4 bases from J; bases unmatched to any gene: 9. The germline gives CDR1 SGHVS, CDR2 FQNEAQ. The CDR3 is CASSLGLPGQANQPQHF. The DNA of the CDR3 is TGTGCCAGCAGCTTAGGTTTGCCGGGACAGGCTAATCAGCCCCAGCATTTT.

The rearrangement links TRBV14 to TRBJ2-1, with D uncertain. This CDR3 spans 14 amino acids. Looked up from germline, CDR1 is SGHDN and CDR2 is FVKESK. Trimming cost V 5 bases and J 0 bases, with 8 bases left between them. CDR3 protein: CASSWWNSYNEQFF. In DNA form, the CDR3 reads TGTGCCAGCAGCTGGTGGAACTCCTACAATGAGCAGTTCTTC. Full variable domain (missing parts from reference TRBV14 and TRBJ2-1): EAGVTQFPSHSVIEKGQTVTLRCDPISGHDNLYWYRRVMGKEIKFLLHFVKESKQDESGMPNNRFLAERTGGTYSTLKVQPAELEDSGVYFCASSWWNSYNEQFFGPGTRLTVL.

This clone was seen just once. This chain links TRBV20-1 with TRBJ2-1; D remains unclear. Per the germline V gene, CDR1 is DFQATT and CDR2 is SNEGSKA (reference sequence). The V end lost 2 bases, the J end lost 5 bases, and 4 bases lay between the germline ends. The CDR3 loop spans 11 amino acids. CDR3 loop: CSARYNNEQFF. The CDR3, as DNA: TGCAGTGCTAGATATAACAATGAGCAGTTCTTC.

This chain links TRBV5-1 with TRBJ2-2; the match to TRBD1 covers 8 bases. The germline gives CDR1 SGHRS, CDR2 YFSETQ. V was pared by 4 bases and J by 4 bases, with 6 bases of the junction left unmatched. The CDR3 is made up of 15 amino acids. The CDR3 sequence is CASSQGQGVTGELFF. The CDR3 nucleotides read TGCGCCAGCAGCCAAGGACAGGGCGTCACCGGGGAGCTGTTTTTT.

This chain connects TRBV29-1 to TRBJ1-5, with D possibly being TRBD1 (5 bases). Per the germline V gene, CDR1 is SQVTM and CDR2 is ANQGSEA. This CDR3 comprises 14 residues. Trimming cost V 4 bases and J 2 bases, with 12 bases left between them. CDR3 DNA: TGCAGCGTTGCCCCAGGAGGGGGCAATCAGCCCCAGCATTTT. Protein product: CSVAPGGGNQPQHF.

About this clone itself: The sample contains more than one DNA sequence encoding this CDR3. The rearrangement joins TRBV19 to TRBJ1-5, with 9 positions matching TRBD1. Germline V gene data show CDR1 as LNHDA and CDR2 as SQIVND (reference sequence). CDR3 length: 16 amino acids. Trimming removed 1 base from V and 3 bases from J; junction bases left unmatched: 4. The CDR3 nucleotides read TGTGCCAGTAGTATAGCACAGGGGGCCAACAATCAGCCCCAGCATTTT. Its translation is CASSIAQGANNQPQHF.

This clone has only one observation. The V call is TRBV5-4, the J call TRBJ2-3; 10 positions match TRBD2. The CDR3 loop spans 19 amino acids. CDR1 and CDR2 from the germline V gene are SGHNT and YYREEE (reference sequence). Trimming cost V 3 bases and J 4 bases; bases outside gene matches: 17. For the CDR3, the DNA is TGTGCCAGCAGCTCCTCACCCCTAGCGGGGGACACCCGCCCAGATACGCAGTATTTT. It translates to CASSSSPLAGDTRPDTQYF.